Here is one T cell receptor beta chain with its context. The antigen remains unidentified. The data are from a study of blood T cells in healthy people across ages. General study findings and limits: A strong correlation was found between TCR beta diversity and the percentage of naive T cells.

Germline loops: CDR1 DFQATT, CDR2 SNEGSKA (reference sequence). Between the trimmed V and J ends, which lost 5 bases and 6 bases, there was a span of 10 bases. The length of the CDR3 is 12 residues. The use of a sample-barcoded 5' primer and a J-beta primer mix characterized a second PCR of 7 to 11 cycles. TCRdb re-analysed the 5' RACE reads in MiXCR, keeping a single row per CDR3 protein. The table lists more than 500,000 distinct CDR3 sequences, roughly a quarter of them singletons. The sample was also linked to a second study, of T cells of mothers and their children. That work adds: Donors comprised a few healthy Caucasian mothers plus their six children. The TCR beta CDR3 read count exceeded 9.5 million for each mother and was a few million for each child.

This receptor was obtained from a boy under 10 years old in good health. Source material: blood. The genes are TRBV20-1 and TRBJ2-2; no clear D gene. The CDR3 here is CSAGRGAGELFF. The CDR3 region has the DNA TGCAGTGCTGGTCGCGGAGCCGGGGAGCTGTTTTTT.